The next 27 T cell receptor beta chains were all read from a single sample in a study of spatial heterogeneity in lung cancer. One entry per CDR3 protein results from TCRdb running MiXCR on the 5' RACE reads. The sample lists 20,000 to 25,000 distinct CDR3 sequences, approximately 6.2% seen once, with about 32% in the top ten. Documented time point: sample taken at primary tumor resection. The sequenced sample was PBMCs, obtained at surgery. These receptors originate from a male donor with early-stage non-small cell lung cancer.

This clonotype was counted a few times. The DNA of the CDR3 is TGTGCCAGCAGCTTGGCAGCCGTGGGACTAACTTACAATGAGCAGTTCTTC. Encoded protein: CASSLAAVGLTYNEQFF. The rearrangement joins TRBV5-4 to TRBJ2-1; 7 bases are a match to TRBD2. Germline assignment: CDR1 SGHNT and CDR2 YYREEE (reference sequence). The CDR3 is 17 residues long. V dropped 0 bases and J dropped 4; count of bases not matched to a gene: 10.

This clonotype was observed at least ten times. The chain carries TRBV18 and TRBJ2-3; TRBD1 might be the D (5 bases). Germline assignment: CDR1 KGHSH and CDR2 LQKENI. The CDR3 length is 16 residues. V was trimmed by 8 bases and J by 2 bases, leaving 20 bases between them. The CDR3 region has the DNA TGTGCCAGCCAGTACCAGGGTAATGCGCCCACAGATACGCAGTATTTT. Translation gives CASQYQGNAPTDTQYF.

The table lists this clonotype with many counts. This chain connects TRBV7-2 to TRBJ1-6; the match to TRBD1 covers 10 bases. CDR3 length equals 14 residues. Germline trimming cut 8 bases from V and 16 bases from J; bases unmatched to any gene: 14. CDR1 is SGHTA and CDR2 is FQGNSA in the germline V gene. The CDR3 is CASAKGTGEAKLHF. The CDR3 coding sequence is TGTGCCAGCGCTAAAGGGACAGGGGAGGCTAAACTCCACTTT. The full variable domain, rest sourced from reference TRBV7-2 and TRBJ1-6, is GAGVSQSPSNKVTEKGKDVELRCDPISGHTALYWYRQSLGQGLEFLIYFQGNSAPDKSGLPSDRFSAERTGGSVSTLTIQRTQQEDSAVYLCASAKGTGEAKLHFGNGTRLTVT.

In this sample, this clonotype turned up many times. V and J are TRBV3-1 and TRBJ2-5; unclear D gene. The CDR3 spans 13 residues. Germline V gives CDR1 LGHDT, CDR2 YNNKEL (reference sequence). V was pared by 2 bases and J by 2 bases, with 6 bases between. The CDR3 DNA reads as TGTGCCAGCAGCCAACTCGCACAAGAGACCCAGTACTTC. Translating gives CASSQLAQETQYF.

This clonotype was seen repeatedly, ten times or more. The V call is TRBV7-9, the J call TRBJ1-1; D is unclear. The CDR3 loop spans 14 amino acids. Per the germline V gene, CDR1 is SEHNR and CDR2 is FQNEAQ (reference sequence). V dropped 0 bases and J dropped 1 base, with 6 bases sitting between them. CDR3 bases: TGTGCCAGCAGCTTAGCAGGCGGGAACACTGAAGCTTTCTTT. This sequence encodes CASSLAGGNTEAFF.

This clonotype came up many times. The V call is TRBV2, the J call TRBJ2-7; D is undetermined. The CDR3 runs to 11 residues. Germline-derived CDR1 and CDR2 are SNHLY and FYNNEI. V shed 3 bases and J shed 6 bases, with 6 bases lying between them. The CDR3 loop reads CASSEGIEQYF. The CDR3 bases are TGTGCCAGCAGTGAGGGAATCGAGCAGTACTTC.

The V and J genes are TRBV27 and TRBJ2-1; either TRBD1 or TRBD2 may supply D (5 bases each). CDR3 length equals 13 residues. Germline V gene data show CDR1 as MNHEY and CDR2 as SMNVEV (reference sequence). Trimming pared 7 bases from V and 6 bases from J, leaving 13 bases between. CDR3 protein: CASTGRGVNEQFF. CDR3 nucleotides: TGTGCCAGCACGGGACGAGGGGTCAATGAGCAGTTCTTC.

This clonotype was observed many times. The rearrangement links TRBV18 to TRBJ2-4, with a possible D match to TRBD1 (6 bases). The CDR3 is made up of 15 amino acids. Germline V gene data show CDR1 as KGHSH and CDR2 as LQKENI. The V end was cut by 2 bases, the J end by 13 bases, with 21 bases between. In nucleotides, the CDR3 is TGTGCCAGCTCACCAGAGGTCGGGACAAATAGACTACAGTACTTC. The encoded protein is CASSPEVGTNRLQYF.

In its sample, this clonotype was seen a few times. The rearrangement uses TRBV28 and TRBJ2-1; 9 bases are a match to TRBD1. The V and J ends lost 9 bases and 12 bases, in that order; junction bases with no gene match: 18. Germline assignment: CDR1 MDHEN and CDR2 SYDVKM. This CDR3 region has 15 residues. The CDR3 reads CARDAPPGQGGLQFF. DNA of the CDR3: TGTGCCAGGGACGCTCCTCCGGGACAGGGAGGGTTGCAGTTCTTC.

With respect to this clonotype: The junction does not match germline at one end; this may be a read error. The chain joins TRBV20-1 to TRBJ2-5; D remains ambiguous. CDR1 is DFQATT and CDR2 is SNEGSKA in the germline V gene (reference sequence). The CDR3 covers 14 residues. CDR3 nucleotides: TGCAGTGCGGGTATGTCCGGAGCTCAAGGGACCCAGTACTTC. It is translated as CSAGMSGAQGTQYF.

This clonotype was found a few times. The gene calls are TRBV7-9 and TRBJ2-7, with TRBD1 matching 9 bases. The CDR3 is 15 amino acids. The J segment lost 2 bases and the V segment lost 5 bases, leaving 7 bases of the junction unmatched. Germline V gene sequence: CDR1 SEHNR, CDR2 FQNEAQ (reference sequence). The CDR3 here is CASSRTGQGTYEQYF. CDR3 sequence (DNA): TGTGCCAGCAGCCGAACGGGACAGGGTACCTACGAGCAGTACTTC.

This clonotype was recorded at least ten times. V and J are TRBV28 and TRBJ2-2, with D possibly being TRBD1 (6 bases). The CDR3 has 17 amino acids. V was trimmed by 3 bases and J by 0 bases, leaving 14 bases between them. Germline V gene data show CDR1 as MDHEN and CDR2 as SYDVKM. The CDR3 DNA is TGTGCCAGCAGTTTCGGGGCACAGGGCGCGAACACCGGGGAGCTGTTTTTT. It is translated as CASSFGAQGANTGELFF.

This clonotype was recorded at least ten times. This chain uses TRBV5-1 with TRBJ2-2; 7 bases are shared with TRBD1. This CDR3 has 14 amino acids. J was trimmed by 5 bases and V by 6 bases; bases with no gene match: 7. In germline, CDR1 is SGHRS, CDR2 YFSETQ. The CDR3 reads CASTPGQQTGELFF. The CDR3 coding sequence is TGCGCCAGCACCCCGGGACAGCAGACCGGGGAGCTGTTTTTT.

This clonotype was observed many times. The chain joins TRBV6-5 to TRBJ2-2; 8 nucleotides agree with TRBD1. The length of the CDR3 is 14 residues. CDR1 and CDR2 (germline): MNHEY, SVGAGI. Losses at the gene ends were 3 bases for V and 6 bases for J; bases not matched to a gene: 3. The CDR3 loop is CASSYTQGAGELFF. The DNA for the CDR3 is TGTGCCAGCAGTTATACACAGGGGGCCGGGGAGCTGTTTTTT.

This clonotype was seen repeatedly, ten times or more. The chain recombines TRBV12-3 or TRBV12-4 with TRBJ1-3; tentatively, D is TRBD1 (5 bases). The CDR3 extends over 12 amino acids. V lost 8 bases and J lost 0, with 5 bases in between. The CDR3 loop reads CASQGSGNTIYF. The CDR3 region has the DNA TGTGCCAGCCAGGGCTCTGGAAACACCATATATTTT.

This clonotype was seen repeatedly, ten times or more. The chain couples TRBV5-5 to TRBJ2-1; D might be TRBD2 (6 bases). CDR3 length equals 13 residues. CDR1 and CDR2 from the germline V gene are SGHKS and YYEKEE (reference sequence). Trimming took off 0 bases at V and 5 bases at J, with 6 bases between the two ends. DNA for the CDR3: TGTGCCAGCAGCTTGGGGACTAACAATGAGCAGTTCTTC. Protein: CASSLGTNNEQFF.

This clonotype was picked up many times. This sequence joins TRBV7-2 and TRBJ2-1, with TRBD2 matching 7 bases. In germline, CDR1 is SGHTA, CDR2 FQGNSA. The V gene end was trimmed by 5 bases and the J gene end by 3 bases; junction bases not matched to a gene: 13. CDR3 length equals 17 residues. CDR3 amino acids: CASSPIAGSAFYNEQFF. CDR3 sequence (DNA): TGTGCCAGCAGCCCCATAGCGGGTTCCGCCTTCTACAATGAGCAGTTCTTC. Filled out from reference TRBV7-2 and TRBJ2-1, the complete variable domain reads GAGVSQSPSNKVTEKGKDVELRCDPISGHTALYWYRQSLGQGLEFLIYFQGNSAPDKSGLPSDRFSAERTGGSVSTLTIQRTQQEDSAVYLCASSPIAGSAFYNEQFFGPGTRLTVL.

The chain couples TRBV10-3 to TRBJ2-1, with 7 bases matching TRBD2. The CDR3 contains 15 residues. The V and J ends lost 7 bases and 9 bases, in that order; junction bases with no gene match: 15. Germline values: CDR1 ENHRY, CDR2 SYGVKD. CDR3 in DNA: TGTGCCATCAAGCCCTCAGGAAGTTGGGGGGGTGAGCAGTTCTTC. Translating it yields CAIKPSGSWGGEQFF.

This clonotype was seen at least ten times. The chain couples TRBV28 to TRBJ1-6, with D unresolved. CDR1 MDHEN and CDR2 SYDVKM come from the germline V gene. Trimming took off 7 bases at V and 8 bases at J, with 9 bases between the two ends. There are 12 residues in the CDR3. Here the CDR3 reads CASTDLDSPLHF. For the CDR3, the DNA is TGTGCCAGCACCGACCTTGATTCACCCCTCCACTTT.

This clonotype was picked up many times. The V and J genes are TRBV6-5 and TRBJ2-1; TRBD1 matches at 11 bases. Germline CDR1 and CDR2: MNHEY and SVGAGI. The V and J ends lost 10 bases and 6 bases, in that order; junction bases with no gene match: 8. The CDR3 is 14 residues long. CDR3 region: CATSRDRGTNEQFF. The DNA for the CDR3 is TGTGCCACCTCCCGGGACAGGGGGACCAATGAGCAGTTCTTC.

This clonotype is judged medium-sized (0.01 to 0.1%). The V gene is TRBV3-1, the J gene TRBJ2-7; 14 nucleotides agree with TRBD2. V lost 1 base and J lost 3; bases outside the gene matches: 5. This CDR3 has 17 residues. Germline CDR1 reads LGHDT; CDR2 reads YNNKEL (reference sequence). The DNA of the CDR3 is TGTGCCAGCAGCCAAGGGACTAGCGGGAGGCCCTACTACGAGCAGTACTTC. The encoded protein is CASSQGTSGRPYYEQYF.

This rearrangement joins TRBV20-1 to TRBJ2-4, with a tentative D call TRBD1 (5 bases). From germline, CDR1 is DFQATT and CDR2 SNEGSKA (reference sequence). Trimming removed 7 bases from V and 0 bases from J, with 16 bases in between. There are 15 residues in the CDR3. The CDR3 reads CSGKRSGLAKNIQYF. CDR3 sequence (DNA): TGCAGTGGAAAGAGGTCAGGGCTAGCCAAAAACATTCAGTACTTC.

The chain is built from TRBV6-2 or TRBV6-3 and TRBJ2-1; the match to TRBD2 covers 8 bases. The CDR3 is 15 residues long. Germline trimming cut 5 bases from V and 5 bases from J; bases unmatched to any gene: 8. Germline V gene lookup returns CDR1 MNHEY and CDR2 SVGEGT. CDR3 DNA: TGTGCCAGCAGTACCGGGACTAGTCCCCACAATGAGCAGTTCTTC. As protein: CASSTGTSPHNEQFF.

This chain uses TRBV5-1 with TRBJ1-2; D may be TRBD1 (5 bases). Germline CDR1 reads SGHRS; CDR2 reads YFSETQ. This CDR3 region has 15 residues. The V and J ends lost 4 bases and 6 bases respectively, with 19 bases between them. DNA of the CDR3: TGCGCCAGCAGCGCATCAGGGCGGCGATTAGATGGCTACACCTTC. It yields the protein CASSASGRRLDGYTF.

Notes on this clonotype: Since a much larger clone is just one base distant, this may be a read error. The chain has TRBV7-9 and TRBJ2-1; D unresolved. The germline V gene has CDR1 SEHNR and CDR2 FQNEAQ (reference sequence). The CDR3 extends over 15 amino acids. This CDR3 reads CASSLEGSGYSEQFF. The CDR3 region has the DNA TGTGCCAGCAGCTTAGAGGGATCTGGGTACAGTGAGCAGTTCTTC.

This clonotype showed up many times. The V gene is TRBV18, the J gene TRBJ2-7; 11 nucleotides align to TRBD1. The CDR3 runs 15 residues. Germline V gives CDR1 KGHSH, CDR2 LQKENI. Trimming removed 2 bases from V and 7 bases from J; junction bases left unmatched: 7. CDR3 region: CASSPTGQGAREQYF. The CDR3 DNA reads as TGTGCCAGCTCACCAACAGGACAGGGGGCGCGTGAGCAGTACTTC.

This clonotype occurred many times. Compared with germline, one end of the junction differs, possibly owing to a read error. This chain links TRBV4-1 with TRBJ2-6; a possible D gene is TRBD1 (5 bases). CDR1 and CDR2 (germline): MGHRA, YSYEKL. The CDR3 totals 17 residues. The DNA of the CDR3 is TGCGCCAGCAGCGAAGACAGTCTCCGCTCTGGGGCCAACGTCCTGACTTTC. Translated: CASSEDSLRSGANVLTF.